Listed below are T cell receptor beta chains from one sample, sequenced in a study of memory CD4+ T cells and cytomegalovirus serostatus. TCRdb's copy holds only in-frame clones and misses some; the assay was immunoSEQ multiplex PCR. The data hold about 58,000 clones, with 82% observed a single time. Material for sequencing was memory CD4+ T cells from blood. The receptors derive from an adult in good health and CMV-seronegative. Some clones in this sample may be carry-over from other donors' samples. Each CDR3 is given with its conserved first and last residue. The order of the fields is CDR3 protein, CDR3 DNA, J gene, clone size, V gene, D gene. D genes are given only for firm matches. The size of a clone is reported for some rows only, either as once, few or many, or as a class for expanded clones.

CDR3aa: CASSITGGNAYEQYF
CDR3nt: TGTGCCAGTAGTATCACAGGGGGCAACGCTTACGAGCAGTACTTC
j_gene: TRBJ2-7
abundance: -
v_gene: TRBV19
d_gene: TRBD1

CDR3aa: CASRNRAGTGELFF
CDR3nt: TGTGCCAGCAGGAACAGGGCTGGCACCGGGGAGCTGTTTTTT
j_gene: TRBJ2-2
abundance: -
v_gene: TRBV27
d_gene: -

CDR3aa: CASSDTGVPYGYTF
CDR3nt: TGTGCCAGCAGCGATACAGGGGTCCCCTATGGCTACACCTTC
j_gene: TRBJ1-2
abundance: -
v_gene: TRBV6-1
d_gene: TRBD1

CDR3aa: CASSQQGFLGETQYF
CDR3nt: TGTGCCAGTAGTCAACAGGGTTTTCTGGGGGAGACCCAGTACTTC
j_gene: TRBJ2-5
abundance: -
v_gene: TRBV19
d_gene: -

CDR3aa: CASSQMGANYGYTF
CDR3nt: TGCGCCAGCAGCCAAATGGGGGCTAACTATGGCTACACCTTC
j_gene: TRBJ1-2
abundance: -
v_gene: TRBV4-1
d_gene: -

CDR3aa: CASSPRNGVSYEQYF
CDR3nt: TGTGCCAGCTCCCCCCGGAACGGGGTCTCCTACGAGCAGTACTTC
j_gene: TRBJ2-7
abundance: -
v_gene: TRBV18
d_gene: -

CDR3aa: CARSACSIGGRGDTQYF
CDR3nt: TGTGCCAGGTCAGCCTGTTCCATCGGCGGGAGGGGAGATACGCAGTATTTT
j_gene: TRBJ2-3
abundance: -
v_gene: TRBV14
d_gene: TRBD2

CDR3aa: CASRPTGISTDTQYF
CDR3nt: TGCGCCAGCAGACCTACAGGGATCTCCACAGATACGCAGTATTTT
j_gene: TRBJ2-3
abundance: -
v_gene: TRBV5-1
d_gene: -

CDR3aa: CASSQGGNRNNEQFF
CDR3nt: TGTGCCAGCAGCCAAGGCGGGAATAGGAACAATGAGCAGTTCTTC
j_gene: TRBJ2-1
abundance: -
v_gene: TRBV4-2
d_gene: -

CDR3aa: CASTETAGLAGVGELFF
CDR3nt: TGTGCCAGCACTGAAACCGCGGGACTAGCGGGCGTCGGGGAGCTGTTTTTT
j_gene: TRBJ2-2
abundance: once
v_gene: TRBV6-1
d_gene: TRBD2

CDR3aa: CASKYLGSGSETQYF
CDR3nt: TGTGCCAGCAAATATCTGGGTAGCGGATCAGAGACCCAGTACTTC
j_gene: TRBJ2-5
abundance: -
v_gene: TRBV18
d_gene: -

CDR3aa: CASSEGRGGGYTF
CDR3nt: TGTGCCAGCAGCGAGGGCAGGGGAGGGGGCTACACCTTC
j_gene: TRBJ1-2
abundance: -
v_gene: TRBV7-3
d_gene: -

CDR3aa: CASSVSGQASNQPQHF
CDR3nt: TGTGCCAGCAGTGTTTCGGGACAGGCTAGCAATCAGCCCCAGCATTTT
j_gene: TRBJ1-5
abundance: -
v_gene: TRBV6-1
d_gene: TRBD1

CDR3aa: CASSFSLAGVGAYGEQFF
CDR3nt: TGTGCCAGCAGCTTTTCCCTAGCGGGAGTGGGTGCTTATGGTGAGCAGTTCTTC
j_gene: TRBJ2-1
abundance: -
v_gene: TRBV13
d_gene: TRBD2

CDR3aa: CASSFTGSGANVLTF
CDR3nt: TGTGCCAGCAGTTTTACAGGGTCTGGGGCCAACGTCCTGACTTTC
j_gene: TRBJ2-6
abundance: -
v_gene: TRBV6-5
d_gene: -

CDR3aa: CASTGGNTIYF
CDR3nt: TGTGCATCAACCGGGGGAAACACCATATATTTT
j_gene: TRBJ1-3
abundance: -
v_gene: TRBV6-6
d_gene: -

CDR3aa: CASSGMGWGQFF
CDR3nt: TGTGCCAGCAGTGGGATGGGGTGGGGGCAGTTCTTC
j_gene: TRBJ2-1
abundance: -
v_gene: TRBV28
d_gene: -

CDR3aa: CASSTPGTGEEKLFF
CDR3nt: TGTGCCAGTAGCACCCCCGGGACAGGGGAGGAAAAACTGTTTTTT
j_gene: TRBJ1-4
abundance: -
v_gene: TRBV19
d_gene: TRBD1

CDR3aa: CASSLDSYGRAGEQFF
CDR3nt: TGTGCCAGCAGCTTAGATTCGTACGGGAGGGCGGGTGAGCAGTTCTTC
j_gene: TRBJ2-1
abundance: -
v_gene: TRBV11-2
d_gene: TRBD2

CDR3aa: CASSNQPGGRSEQYF
CDR3nt: TGTGCCAGTAGTAACCAACCAGGGGGCAGATCCGAGCAGTACTTC
j_gene: TRBJ2-7
abundance: -
v_gene: TRBV19
d_gene: TRBD1

CDR3aa: CASRPRWGLEPQHF
CDR3nt: TGTGCCAGCAGACCTCGTTGGGGGTTGGAGCCCCAGCATTTT
j_gene: TRBJ1-5
abundance: -
v_gene: TRBV27
d_gene: -

CDR3aa: CASSSRFSRNTEAFF
CDR3nt: TGTGCCAGCAGTTCAAGGTTTAGCAGGAACACTGAAGCTTTCTTT
j_gene: TRBJ1-1
abundance: -
v_gene: TRBV6-5
d_gene: -

CDR3aa: CASSERTGQYNEQFF
CDR3nt: TGTGCCAGCAGTGAGAGGACAGGACAATACAATGAGCAGTTCTTC
j_gene: TRBJ2-1
abundance: -
v_gene: TRBV6-1
d_gene: TRBD1

CDR3aa: CASSLTRLAGEEQFF
CDR3nt: TGTGCCAGCAGCTTGACCCGCCTAGCGGGGGAGGAGCAGTTCTTC
j_gene: TRBJ2-1
abundance: medium-sized
v_gene: TRBV11-2
d_gene: TRBD2

CDR3aa: CASSPPRSNTEAFF
CDR3nt: TGTGCCAGCAGTCCCCCCCGCTCTAACACTGAAGCTTTCTTT
j_gene: TRBJ1-1
abundance: -
v_gene: TRBV28
d_gene: -

CDR3aa: CASRQLNEQFF
CDR3nt: TGTGCCAGTCGACAGCTCAATGAGCAGTTCTTC
j_gene: TRBJ2-1
abundance: -
v_gene: TRBV6-1
d_gene: -